These 11 T cell receptor beta chains were all obtained from the same sample, sequenced in a study of T cell changes during pregnancy in multiple sclerosis. Sequenced by immunoSEQ multiplex PCR; TCRdb stores in-frame clones only, minus some. The table lists 20,000 or so clones, about 89% of them singletons, with approximately 0.68% in the top ten. The material was CD4+ T cells from peripheral blood mononuclear cells, obtained after pregnancy. The receptors originated from a female donor in good health, enrolled as a control in a pregnancy study.

The chain combines TRBV4-1 with TRBJ2-7; TRBD1 matches 9 bases. Germline values: CDR1 MGHRA, CDR2 YSYEKL. The CDR3 runs 13 residues. Trimming removed 5 bases from V and 5 bases from J; junction bases left unmatched: 4. Here the CDR3 reads CASSTRTGDEQYF. Written as DNA, the CDR3 is TGCGCCAGCAGCACCCGGACAGGGGACGAGCAGTACTTC.

This clone appeared a single time. The chain has TRBV5-4 and TRBJ2-2; D is uncertain. The CDR3 spans 15 residues. CDR1 and CDR2 from the germline V gene are SGHNT and YYREEE (reference sequence). Trimming shortened V by 2 bases and J by 1 base, and 9 bases separated the two germline ends. The CDR3 nucleotides are TGTGCCAGCAGCTTTGCACTCGGGAACACCGGGGAGCTGTTTTTT. As protein: CASSFALGNTGELFF.

The chain employs TRBV9 and TRBJ1-2; 9 bases line up with TRBD1. The CDR3 is made up of 13 amino acids. CDR1 and CDR2 from the germline V gene are SGDLS and YYNGEE. V was clipped by 0 bases and J by 6 bases; unmatched bases: 0. The CDR3 loop is CASSVGQGDGYTF. The CDR3 DNA sequence: TGTGCCAGCAGCGTAGGACAGGGGGATGGCTACACCTTC.

In its sample, this clone was seen once. As DNA, the CDR3 is TGTGCCAGCAGCCAACTTGGACAGAGACAGTTAGACAGGGAAGAGACCCAGTACTTC. Amino acid sequence: CASSQLGQRQLDREETQYF. The chain links TRBV14 to TRBJ2-5; 7 bases align to TRBD1. The CDR3 has 19 residues. V was pared by 2 bases and J by 3 bases, with 18 bases of the junction left unmatched. Germline V gene sequence: CDR1 SGHDN, CDR2 FVKESK.

This chain joins TRBV6-5 and TRBJ2-7; TRBD1 is a possible D gene (7 bases). The V gene lost 6 bases and the J gene lost 4 bases, with 19 bases spanning the gap. The germline V gene has CDR1 MNHEY and CDR2 SVGAGI. CDR3 length equals 15 residues. The CDR3 is CASRPHDREVYEQYF. CDR3 in DNA: TGTGCCAGCAGGCCCCACGACAGGGAGGTATACGAGCAGTACTTC.

The chain has TRBV11-2 and TRBJ2-5; 11 nucleotides match TRBD2. Germline trimming cut 3 bases from V and 5 bases from J; bases unmatched to any gene: 5. Germline V lookup: CDR1 SGHAT, CDR2 FQNNGV. The CDR3 sequence is 15 residues long. CDR3 protein: CASSFSGGAAETQYF. The CDR3 nucleotides are TGTGCCAGCAGCTTTAGCGGGGGGGCGGCGGAGACCCAGTACTTC.

The V gene is TRBV19, the J gene TRBJ2-5, with D possibly TRBD2 on 7 matching bases. This CDR3 contains 14 residues. V was trimmed by 7 bases and J by 2 bases, leaving 14 bases between them. From germline, CDR1 is LNHDA and CDR2 SQIVND (reference sequence). The CDR3 DNA sequence: TGTGCCAGTACCGAGGGAGGGGGTCAAGAGACCCAGTACTTC. Amino acids: CASTEGGGQETQYF.

The chain combines TRBV7-2 with TRBJ2-1; D uncertain. Germline V gene lookup returns CDR1 SGHTA and CDR2 FQGNSA. The CDR3 extends over 15 amino acids. Trimming left V 5 bases short and J 0 bases short, with 11 bases between. The CDR3 protein is CASSLAWSSYNEQFF. The CDR3 bases are TGTGCCAGCAGCCTCGCTTGGAGCTCCTACAATGAGCAGTTCTTC.

Concerning this clone itself: Within the sample, other DNA sequences also encode this same CDR3. The genes are TRBV19 and TRBJ2-1; D remains ambiguous. The CDR3 has 11 amino acids. The V and J ends lost 3 bases and 10 bases respectively, with 7 bases between them. Germline V gene sequence: CDR1 LNHDA, CDR2 SQIVND (reference sequence). DNA for the CDR3: TGTGCCAGTAGTATTGCCGGGGAGCAGTTCTTC. Its translation: CASSIAGEQFF.

This clone was seen once. The CDR3 reads CASTSSWRVTEAFF. In nucleotides, the CDR3 is TGTGCCAGTACCTCCTCCTGGCGGGTCACTGAAGCTTTCTTT. V and J are TRBV19 and TRBJ1-1, with D uncertain. Trimming took off 7 bases at V and 4 bases at J, with 16 bases between the two ends. The CDR3 consists of 14 residues. Germline V gives CDR1 LNHDA, CDR2 SQIVND (reference sequence).

The genes are TRBV21-1 and TRBJ2-1; the DNA was not compared with TRBD1, the D call given in the table. TRBV21-1 corresponds to a pseudogene. The CDR3 totals 13 residues. The DNA for the CDR3 is TGTGCCAGCAGCTCAAACAGGGTTCGTGAGCAGTTCTTC. It is translated as CASSSNRVREQFF.